These 30 T cell receptor beta chains share one sample of origin, sequenced in a study of T cells in women clearing cervical HPV infection. TCRdb's copy holds only in-frame clones and misses some; the assay was immunoSEQ multiplex PCR. The clone table shows approximately 21,000 clones, with the ten largest holding under 3.5%. Sequencing input: blood buffy coat. The receptors come from a woman aged 18-69 years with a cervical HPV16 infection that either progressed to CIN3+ or cleared (not recorded which).

On this clone itself: The CDR3 goes on 3 residues after the read ends, and that part is filled in from the germline J gene. This chain links TRBV2 with TRBJ2-3; 8 nucleotides align to TRBD1. Germline CDR1 reads SNHLY; CDR2 reads FYNNEI. The CDR3 runs to 15 residues. The CDR3 sequence: CASSESAGGNQPQYF. The CDR3 DNA, read in part, is TGTGCCAGCAGTGAATCGGCAGGGGGCAATCAGCCG. Supplemented by reference TRBV2 and TRBJ2-3, the full variable domain reads EPEVTQTPSHQVTQMGQEVILRCVPISNHLYFYWYRQILGQKVEFLVSFYNNEISEKSEIFDDQFSVERPDGSNFTLKIRSTKLEDSAMYFCASSESAGGNQPQYFGPGTRLTVL.

To note about this clone: From the germline J gene comes the end of the CDR3, since the read stops 3 residues before it. V is TRBV19 and J is TRBJ2-7; the D gene is possibly TRBD2 (5 bases). Germline-derived CDR1 and CDR2 are LNHDA and SQIVND (reference sequence). This CDR3 has 14 residues. V lost 2 bases, J lost 3 bases, and 11 bases lay in between. CDR3 residues: CASSIWAGHYEQYF. Incomplete CDR3 DNA: TGTGCCAGTAGTATATGGGCGGGCCACTACGAG.

In regard to this clone: Sequencing ends 3 residues short of the CDR3 end; the germline J gene provides the rest. This chain links TRBV5-6 with TRBJ1-5, with D possibly TRBD1 on 5 matching bases. The germline V gene has CDR1 SGHDT and CDR2 YYEEEE. This CDR3 is built from 15 residues. V was trimmed by 0 bases and J by 1 base, leaving 8 bases between them. The covered CDR3 bases are TGTGCCAGCAGCTTGGCGGGGGGAAGCAATCAGCCC. Its protein product is CASSLAGGSNQP. The entire CDR3 reads CASSLAGGSNQPQHF.

With respect to this clone: The read comes to an end 3 residues before the CDR3 does, leaving the germline J gene to fill in the end. The J gene is TRBJ2-7, the V gene TRBV29-1, with D perhaps TRBD2 (6 bases). V was clipped by 6 bases and J by 3 bases, with 15 bases between them. Germline V CDR1 and CDR2: SQVTM, ANQGSEA. CDR3 size: 13 residues. The CDR3 bases that were read are TGCAGCGTCCGTAGCGCTAGCGACTACGAG. It yields the protein CSVRSASDYE. The entire CDR3 sequence reads CSVRSASDYEQYF.

About this clone itself: The DNA ends 3 residues before the CDR3 does, and the rest of the CDR3 is filled in from the germline J gene. The J gene is TRBJ1-4, the V gene TRBV7-9, with D perhaps matching TRBD1 (5 bases). CDR1 SEHNR and CDR2 FQNEAQ come from the germline V gene (reference sequence). The CDR3 consists of 15 residues. CDR3 in amino acids: CASSAPGTGANVLFF. CDR3 DNA, as far as it was read: TGTGCCAGCAGCGCGCCCGGCACTGGGGCCAACGTA.

About this clone itself: The DNA ends 3 residues before the CDR3 does, and the rest of the CDR3 is filled in from the germline J gene. This chain connects TRBV7-3 to TRBJ2-3; tentative D call: TRBD1 (6 bases). V gave up 5 bases and J gave up 0 bases, with 12 bases separating them. CDR1 and CDR2 (germline): SGHTA, FQGTGA. The length of the CDR3 is 15 residues. The CDR3 reads CASSPGTPSTDTQYF. Incomplete CDR3 DNA: TGTGCCAGCAGCCCAGGGACACCTAGCACAGATACG.

Notes on this clone: From the germline J gene comes the end of the CDR3, since the read stops 3 residues before it. The rearrangement uses TRBV5-1 and TRBJ2-2; 9 nucleotides align to TRBD1. Trimming took 4 bases from V and 6 from J; bases not matched to a gene: 4. Looked up from germline, CDR1 is SGHRS and CDR2 is YFSETQ. This CDR3 has 14 amino acids. CDR3 protein: CASSPGQGPGELFF. The CDR3 DNA, read in part, is TGCGCCAGCAGCCCGGGACAGGGTCCCGGGGAG.

A word on this clone: Coverage ceases 3 residues before the CDR3 finishes, and the germline J gene fills in the end. The V gene is TRBV19, the J gene TRBJ1-4; 9 nucleotides line up with TRBD1. The CDR3 contains 13 residues. From germline, CDR1 is LNHDA and CDR2 SQIVND (reference sequence). CDR3 DNA, as far as it was read: TGTGCCAGTAGTGCGGGACAGGGAGGGAAA. Its protein is CASSAGQGGK. The whole CDR3 protein reads CASSAGQGGKLFF.

In the case of this clone: The read terminates 3 residues before the CDR3 end, so the remaining end is supplied by the germline J gene. The chain employs TRBV7-6 and TRBJ2-5, with a possible D match to TRBD1 (6 bases). The CDR3 is made up of 16 amino acids. Trimming took 5 bases from V and 1 from J, leaving 17 bases between them. In germline, CDR1 is SGHVS, CDR2 FNYEAQ. The DNA read from the CDR3 is TGTGCCAGCAGCCCCCGGACAGCGGATTCCCAAGAGACC. It codes for CASSPRTADSQET. The whole CDR3 protein is CASSPRTADSQETQYF.

With regard to this clone: The read finishes 3 residues shy of the CDR3 end, and the germline J gene is used to complete it. The chain employs TRBV7-2 and TRBJ1-5; TRBD1 is a possible D gene (5 bases). The CDR3 is 15 amino acids. V was trimmed by 2 bases and J by 7 bases, leaving 15 bases between them. Germline lookup yields CDR1 SGHTA and CDR2 FQGNSA. The CDR3 loop is CASSLKPLGGQPQHF. Incomplete CDR3 DNA: TGTGCCAGCAGCTTAAAACCCCTTGGGGGGCAGCCC.

Comment on this clone: The sequenced fragment ends 3 residues before the CDR3 boundary, so the rest is inferred from the germline J gene. The chain links TRBV11-2 to TRBJ2-4, with D tentatively TRBD1 (6 bases). The CDR3 extends over 15 amino acids. The V gene's germline CDR1 is SGHAT and CDR2 FQNNGV. Trimming removed 1 base at V and 6 bases at J, with 13 bases between. Partial CDR3 DNA: TGTGCCAGCAGCTTAGGGGGTACAGGGCCAAACATT. Amino acids: CASSLGGTGPNI. The whole CDR3 region reads CASSLGGTGPNIQYF.

Notes on this clone: The read ends 3 residues before the CDR3 terminus; that terminus is restored from the germline J gene. The same CDR3 is also encoded by other DNA sequences in this sample. V and J are TRBV7-9 and TRBJ1-2; tentative D call: TRBD1 (6 bases). This CDR3 spans 15 amino acids. The ends were cut back, 6 bases at V and 2 bases at J, with 16 bases in the middle. From germline, CDR1 is SEHNR and CDR2 FQNEAQ (reference sequence). The DNA read from the CDR3 is TGTGCCAGCAGTGCCCGACAGGAGGGAAACTATGGC. As protein: CASSARQEGNYG. The whole CDR3 protein is CASSARQEGNYGYTF. Using reference TRBV7-9 and TRBJ1-2 for the parts outside the CDR3, the full variable domain is DTGVSQNPRHKITKRGQNVTFRCDPISEHNRLYWYRQTLGQGPEFLTYFQNEAQLEKSRLLSDRFSAERPKGSFSTLEIQRTEQGDSAMYLCASSARQEGNYGYTFGSGTRLTVV.

The CDR3 sequence is CASSRTGDSNQPQHF. The part of the CDR3 DNA that was read is TGTGCCAGCAGCCGAACAGGGGATAGCAATCAGCCC. The rearrangement joins TRBV7-9 to TRBJ1-5; 7 bases map to TRBD1. The missing CDR3 end, 3 residues past where the read stops, is filled in from the germline J gene. V lost 5 bases and J lost 0; bases outside the gene matches: 4. Germline V gene sequence: CDR1 SEHNR, CDR2 FQNEAQ (reference sequence). This CDR3 region has 15 residues.

Remarks on this clone: The read terminates 3 residues before the CDR3 end, so the remaining end is supplied by the germline J gene. The chain joins TRBV5-1 to TRBJ2-5; TRBD1 is a possible D gene (5 bases). The V and J ends lost 3 bases and 2 bases respectively, with 23 bases between them. The CDR3 is 18 amino acids. In germline, CDR1 is SGHRS, CDR2 YFSETQ. Incomplete CDR3 DNA: TGCGCCAGCAGCTCTAAACAGGACCGGGTGCCTCTACAAGAGACC. Amino acids: CASSSKQDRVPLQET. The complete CDR3 reads CASSSKQDRVPLQETQYF.

Notes on this clone: Read coverage stops 3 residues before the CDR3 terminus; the germline J gene supplies the remainder. V and J are TRBV7-3 and TRBJ1-2; TRBD1 is a possible D gene (6 bases). The ends were cut back, 2 bases at V and 0 bases at J, with 13 bases in the middle. The CDR3 loop spans 16 amino acids. The V gene's germline CDR1 is SGHTA and CDR2 FQGTGA. The CDR3 sequence is CASSLGGQGTNYGYTF. The part of the CDR3 DNA that was read is TGTGCCAGCAGCTTAGGGGGCCAGGGGACTAACTATGGC. The variable domain in full, completed from reference TRBV7-3 and TRBJ1-2, reads GAGVSQTPSNKVTEKGKYVELRCDPISGHTALYWYRQSLGQGPEFLIYFQGTGAADDSGLPNDRFFAVRPEGSVSTLKIQRTERGDSAVYLCASSLGGQGTNYGYTFGSGTRLTVV.

About this clone itself: The CDR3 is cut off 3 residues early in the read; its end comes from the germline J gene. V usage is TRBV19 and J usage is TRBJ2-2, with 9 bases lining up with TRBD1. The CDR3 loop spans 17 amino acids. The V gene's germline CDR1 is LNHDA and CDR2 SQIVND (reference sequence). The CDR3 region is CASSMDRGPPGANVLFF. Partial CDR3 DNA: TGTGCCAGTAGTATGGACAGGGGCCCTCCTGGGGCCAACGTG.

Of note for this clone: The CDR3 end lies 3 residues beyond the end of the read and is filled in from the germline J gene. The gene calls are TRBV7-9 and TRBJ1-2; D gene unclear. Germline V CDR1 and CDR2: SEHNR, FQNEAQ (reference sequence). The CDR3 runs to 12 residues. The CDR3 loop reads CASSPQADTYTF. The CDR3 bases that were read are TGTGCCAGCAGCCCTCAGGCAGATACC. The full variable domain, its missing parts supplied by reference TRBV7-9 and TRBJ1-2, is DTGVSQNPRHKITKRGQNVTFRCDPISEHNRLYWYRQTLGQGPEFLTYFQNEAQLEKSRLLSDRFSAERPKGSFSTLEIQRTEQGDSAMYLCASSPQADTYTFGSGTRLTVV.

With regard to this clone: The read halts 3 residues ahead of the CDR3 end, with the missing end drawn from the germline J gene. This rearrangement joins TRBV7-2 to TRBJ1-1; D not resolved. V was cut by 5 bases and J by 1 base, with 11 bases left in between. CDR3 length: 14 residues. The germline gives CDR1 SGHTA, CDR2 FQGNSA. The DNA read from the CDR3 is TGTGCCAGCAGCCCCCTCAGTCAGAACACTGAA. It is translated as CASSPLSQNTE. The CDR3, in full, reads CASSPLSQNTEAFF.

Concerning this clone itself: The CDR3 end lies 3 residues beyond the end of the read and is filled in from the germline J gene. V is TRBV11-3 and J is TRBJ2-3; tentatively, D is TRBD2 (6 bases). Trimming shortened V by 4 bases and J by 3 bases, and 14 bases separated the two germline ends. The CDR3 consists of 15 residues. Germline V CDR1 and CDR2: SGHNT, YENEEA. This chain's CDR3 is CASSSQAGGTDTQYF. Incomplete CDR3 DNA: TGTGCCAGCAGCTCCCAGGCTGGGGGGACAGATACG.

Turning to this clone: The read ends 3 residues shy of where the CDR3 ends; the end is completed using the germline J gene. The chain uses TRBV30 and TRBJ2-1; TRBD1 is a possible D gene (6 bases). Trimming cost V 4 bases and J 8 bases, with 12 bases left between them. This CDR3 is built from 12 residues. The germline V gene has CDR1 GTSNPN and CDR2 SVGIG (reference sequence). Incomplete CDR3 DNA: TGTGCCTGGACACAGGGATTCCATGAG. As protein: CAWTQGFHE. Given in full, the CDR3 is CAWTQGFHEQFF.

A remark on this clone: Coverage ceases 3 residues before the CDR3 finishes, and the germline J gene fills in the end. The chain joins TRBV2 to TRBJ2-1; TRBD2 is a possible D gene (8 bases). This CDR3 spans 17 amino acids. Trimming removed 3 bases at V and 1 base at J, with 16 bases between. Germline V gene data show CDR1 as SNHLY and CDR2 as FYNNEI. The covered CDR3 bases are TGTGCCAGCAGTGACGGGGGGGCCAGGGGGTCCTACAATGAG. It codes for CASSDGGARGSYNE. The full CDR3 reads CASSDGGARGSYNEQFF. The full variable domain, completed using reference TRBV2 and TRBJ2-1, is EPEVTQTPSHQVTQMGQEVILRCVPISNHLYFYWYRQILGQKVEFLVSFYNNEISEKSEIFDDQFSVERPDGSNFTLKIRSTKLEDSAMYFCASSDGGARGSYNEQFFGPGTRLTVL.

In the case of this clone: The junction departs from the called germline gene at one end, perhaps through a read error. The read ends 3 residues before the CDR3 terminus; that terminus is restored from the germline J gene. J is TRBJ2-3 and V is TRBV29-1; a weak D match, TRBD2 (6 bases). The germline CDR1 and CDR2 sequences are SQVTM and ANQGSEA. CDR3 length: 13 amino acids. The DNA read from the CDR3 is TGCAGCGTTGAAGAGACTAGGTCAGAGACG. Encoded protein: CSVEETRSET. The full-length CDR3 reads as CSVEETRSETQYF.

Regarding this clone: Coverage ceases 3 residues before the CDR3 finishes, and the germline J gene fills in the end. The chain recombines TRBV7-9 with TRBJ1-4; D remains ambiguous. The V end was cut by 5 bases, the J end by 8 bases, with 9 bases between. Germline V gene lookup returns CDR1 SEHNR and CDR2 FQNEAQ (reference sequence). This CDR3 has 12 residues. CDR3 DNA, as far as it was read: TGTGCCAGCAGCCTTTCTGTGGAAAAA. This codes for CASSLSVEK. The entire CDR3 reads CASSLSVEKLFF.

The CDR3: CASRHPGGAGSPLHF. The CDR3 DNA, read in part, is TGTGCCAGCAGACATCCAGGGGGCGCGGGCTCACCC. The V and J genes are TRBV11-2 and TRBJ1-6, with 8 bases fitting TRBD1. From the germline J gene comes the end of the CDR3, since the read stops 3 residues before it. This CDR3 spans 15 amino acids. Trimming cost V 6 bases and J 10 bases; bases outside gene matches: 11. Germline lookup yields CDR1 SGHAT and CDR2 FQNNGV.

As regards this clone: The read finishes 3 residues shy of the CDR3 end, and the germline J gene is used to complete it. The chain uses TRBV29-1 and TRBJ1-2, with 7 bases that match TRBD1. Germline CDR1 and CDR2: SQVTM and ANQGSEA. The CDR3 runs 13 residues. V lost 6 bases, J lost 4 bases, and 8 bases stayed unmatched. Incomplete CDR3 DNA: TGCAGCGTGGGAGACAGGGCGAGCTATGGC. It encodes CSVGDRASYG. The CDR3 in full is CSVGDRASYGYTF.

Note on this clone: The read terminates 3 residues before the CDR3 end, so the remaining end is supplied by the germline J gene. The chain carries TRBV5-6 and TRBJ1-2; perhaps TRBD1 as D (5 bases). The CDR3 consists of 13 residues. The germline V gene encodes CDR1 SGHDT and CDR2 YYEEEE. V was cut by 3 bases and J by 4 bases, with 10 bases left in between. The DNA read from the CDR3 is TGTGCCAGCAGCTCCGGGGGTGGCTATGGC. Encoded protein: CASSSGGGYG. The entire CDR3 sequence reads CASSSGGGYGYTF.

Concerning this clone: The DNA ends 3 residues before the CDR3 does, and the rest of the CDR3 is filled in from the germline J gene. The chain carries TRBV19 and TRBJ1-1, with 7 bases aligning to TRBD1. CDR1 is LNHDA and CDR2 is SQIVND in the germline V gene (reference sequence). The CDR3 totals 14 residues. Trimming removed 6 bases from V and 0 bases from J; junction bases left unmatched: 4. CDR3 protein: CASRQQGMNTEAFF. CDR3 DNA, as far as it was read: TGTGCCAGTAGGCAACAGGGGATGAACACTGAA. Full variable domain (remainder filled in from reference TRBV19 and TRBJ1-1): DGGITQSPKYLFRKEGQNVTLSCEQNLNHDAMYWYRQDPGQGLRLIYYSQIVNDFQKGDIAEGYSVSREKKESFPLTVTSAQKNPTAFYLCASRQQGMNTEAFFGQGTRLTVV.

About this clone itself: Read coverage stops 3 residues before the CDR3 terminus; the germline J gene supplies the remainder. The V gene is TRBV12-3 or TRBV12-4, the J gene TRBJ2-1; 7 bases match TRBD1. The V and J ends lost 5 bases and 2 bases, in that order; junction bases with no gene match: 3. The CDR3 runs to 14 residues. CDR3 residues: CASSVTGAYNEQFF. The part of the CDR3 DNA that was read is TGTGCCAGCAGTGTCACAGGGGCCTACAATGAG.

As for this clone: From the germline J gene comes the end of the CDR3, since the read stops 3 residues before it. The chain links TRBV7-9 to TRBJ2-7; 7 bases map to TRBD1. The CDR3 has 13 residues. Germline V lookup: CDR1 SEHNR, CDR2 FQNEAQ (reference sequence). V was clipped by 6 bases and J by 5 bases; unmatched bases: 7. Partial CDR3 DNA: TGTGCCAGCAGAAAAACAGGGGTCGACGAG. This codes for CASRKTGVDE. The CDR3 in full is CASRKTGVDEQYF.

Regarding this clone: Read sequence stops 3 residues before the CDR3 end, and the germline J gene provides the missing end. V gene TRBV19 combines with J gene TRBJ1-1, with D uncertain. Germline CDR1 and CDR2: LNHDA and SQIVND (reference sequence). The CDR3 totals 12 residues. The CDR3 loop reads CASSIGGHSAFF. Incomplete CDR3 DNA: TGTGCCAGTAGTATTGGAGGGCATTCA.